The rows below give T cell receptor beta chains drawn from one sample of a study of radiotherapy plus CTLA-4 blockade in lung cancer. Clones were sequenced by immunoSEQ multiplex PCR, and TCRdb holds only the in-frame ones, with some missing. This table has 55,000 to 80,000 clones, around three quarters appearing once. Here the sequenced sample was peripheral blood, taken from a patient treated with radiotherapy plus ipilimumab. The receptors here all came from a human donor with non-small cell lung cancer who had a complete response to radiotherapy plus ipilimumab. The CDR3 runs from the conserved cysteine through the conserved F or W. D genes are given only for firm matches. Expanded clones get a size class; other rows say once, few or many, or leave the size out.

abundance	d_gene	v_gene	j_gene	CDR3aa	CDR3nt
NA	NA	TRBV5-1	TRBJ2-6	CASSGGPSGANVLTF	TGCGCCAGCAGCGGGGGCCCCTCTGGGGCCAACGTCCTGACTTTC
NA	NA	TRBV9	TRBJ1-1	CASSVGTQNTEAFF	TGTGCCAGCAGCGTCGGGACACAGAACACTGAAGCTTTCTTT
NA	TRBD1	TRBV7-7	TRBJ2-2	CASSPRTGGNTGELFF	TGTGCTAGCAGCCCGCGGACAGGGGGCAATACCGGGGAGCTGTTTTTT
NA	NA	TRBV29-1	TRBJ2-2	CSVQGAQGGTGELFF	TGCAGCGTGCAAGGGGCTCAGGGGGGGACCGGGGAGCTGTTTTTT
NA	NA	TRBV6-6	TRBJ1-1	CASRPSGGGTEAFF	TGTGCCAGCAGGCCGAGCGGGGGTGGTACTGAAGCTTTCTTT
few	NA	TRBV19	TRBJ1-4	CASRPWISTNEKLFF	TGTGCCAGTAGACCCTGGATCTCAACTAATGAAAAACTGTTTTTT
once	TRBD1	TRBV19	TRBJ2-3	CASTSFGDRGRTDTQYF	TGTGCCAGTACTTCCTTCGGGGACAGGGGGCGAACAGATACGCAGTATTTT
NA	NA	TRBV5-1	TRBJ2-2	CASSLGNFDLRRDTGELFF	TGCGCCAGCAGCTTGGGAAATTTTGACCTCCGGCGGGACACCGGGGAGCTGTTTTTT
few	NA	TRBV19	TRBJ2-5	CASSEWGRMETQYF	TGTGCCAGTAGCGAGTGGGGCAGGATGGAGACCCAGTACTTC
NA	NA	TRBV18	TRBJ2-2	CASSPTVNTGELFF	TGTGCCAGCTCACCCACCGTAAACACCGGGGAGCTGTTTTTT
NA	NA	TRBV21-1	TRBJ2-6	CASSLGIRISGANVLTF	TGTGCCAGCAGCCTTGGGATACGTATCTCTGGGGCCAACGTCCTGACTTTC
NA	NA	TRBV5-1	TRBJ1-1	CASSSKQGFNTEAFF	TGCGCCAGCAGTTCGAAACAGGGATTCAACACTGAAGCTTTCTTT
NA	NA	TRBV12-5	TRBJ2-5	CASGLGQSGVETQYF	TGTGCTAGTGGTTTGGGTCAGTCGGGCGTGGAGACCCAGTACTTC
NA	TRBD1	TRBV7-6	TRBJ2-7	CASSLGGQGYEQYF	TGTGCCAGCAGCTTAGGGGGACAGGGCTACGAGCAGTACTTC
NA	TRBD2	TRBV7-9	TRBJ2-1	CASSLLAGGYNEQFF	TGTGCCAGCAGCTTATTAGCGGGAGGGTACAATGAGCAGTTCTTC
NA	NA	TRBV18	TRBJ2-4	CASSPRTGENIQYF	TGTGCCAGCTCACCGAGGACCGGGGAAAACATTCAGTACTTC
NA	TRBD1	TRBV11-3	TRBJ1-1	CASSLEGGQAGTEAFF	TGTGCCAGCAGCTTAGAGGGCGGACAGGCGGGCACTGAAGCTTTCTTT
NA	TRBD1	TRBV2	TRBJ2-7	CASSSRGRQAYEQYF	TGTGCCAGCAGTAGTAGGGGGCGGCAGGCCTACGAGCAGTACTTC
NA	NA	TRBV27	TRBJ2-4	CASSLEDREGIQYF	TGTGCCAGCAGTTTAGAGGACAGGGAGGGCATTCAGTACTTC
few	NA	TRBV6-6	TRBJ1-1	CASLDTEAFF	TGTGCCAGCCTGGACACTGAAGCTTTCTTT
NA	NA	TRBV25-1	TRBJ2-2	CASSGGFSAGELFF	TGTGCCAGCAGCGGGGGTTTTAGTGCCGGGGAGCTGTTTTTT
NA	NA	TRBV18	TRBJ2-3	CASSPTQMVTDTQYF	TGTGCCAGCTCACCAACACAGATGGTGACAGATACGCAGTATTTT
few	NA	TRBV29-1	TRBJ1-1	CSVGGRYGGEDTEAFF	TGCAGCGTTGGGGGGCGGTACGGGGGTGAGGACACTGAAGCTTTCTTT
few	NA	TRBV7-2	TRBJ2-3	CASSGDFSTDTQYF	TGTGCCAGCAGCGGGGACTTCAGCACAGATACGCAGTATTTT
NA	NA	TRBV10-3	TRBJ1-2	CAISESQGNYGYTF	TGTGCCATCAGTGAGTCTCAGGGGAACTATGGCTACACCTTC
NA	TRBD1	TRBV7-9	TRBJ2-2	CASSRTGEDGELFF	TGTGCCAGCAGCAGGACAGGGGAGGACGGGGAGCTGTTTTTT
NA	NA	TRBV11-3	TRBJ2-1	CASSPGARGAGEQFF	TGTGCCAGCAGCCCCGGTGCTAGGGGGGCAGGGGAGCAGTTCTTC
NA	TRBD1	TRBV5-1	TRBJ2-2	CASSSTGGIGELFF	TGCGCCAGCAGCTCGACAGGGGGGATCGGGGAGCTGTTTTTT
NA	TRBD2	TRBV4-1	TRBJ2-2	CASRIAPGLAGERRSGELFF	TGCGCCAGCAGAATCGCACCGGGACTAGCGGGAGAACGAAGATCCGGGGAGCTGTTTTTT
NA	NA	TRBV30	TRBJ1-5	CAWSVDAGNQPQHF	TGTGCCTGGAGTGTAGACGCGGGGAACCAGCCCCAGCATTTT
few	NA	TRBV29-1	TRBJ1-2	CSVERVRDYGYTF	TGCAGCGTTGAAAGGGTCAGGGACTATGGCTACACCTTC
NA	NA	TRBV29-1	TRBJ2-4	CSVGTGSNGIQYF	TGCAGCGTTGGAACAGGGTCAAACGGCATTCAGTACTTC
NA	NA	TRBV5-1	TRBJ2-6	CASSDTASGANVLTF	TGCGCCAGCAGCGACACAGCCTCTGGGGCCAACGTCCTGACTTTC
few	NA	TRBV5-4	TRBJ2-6	CASSLDISGANVLTF	TGTGCCAGCAGCTTGGACATCTCTGGGGCCAACGTCCTGACTTTC
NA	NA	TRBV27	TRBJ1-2	CASSLFSEQGYGYTF	TGTGCCAGCAGTTTATTTTCCGAGCAGGGCTATGGCTACACCTTC
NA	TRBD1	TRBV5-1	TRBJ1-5	CASSLSGGDQPQHF	TGCGCCAGCAGCTTGTCAGGGGGCGATCAGCCCCAGCATTTT
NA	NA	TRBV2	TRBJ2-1	CASNPTYSTSNEQFF	TGTGCCAGCAATCCGACTTACTCGACTAGCAATGAGCAGTTCTTC
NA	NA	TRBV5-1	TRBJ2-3	CASSEQTLTDTQYF	TGCGCCAGCAGCGAGCAAACCCTCACAGATACGCAGTATTTT
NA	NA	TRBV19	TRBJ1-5	CASMQSNQPQHF	TGTGCCAGTATGCAGAGCAATCAGCCCCAGCATTTT
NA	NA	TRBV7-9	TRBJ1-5	CASSGLGEHQPQHF	TGTGCCAGCAGTGGGCTCGGGGAGCATCAGCCCCAGCATTTT
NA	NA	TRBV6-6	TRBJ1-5	CASSKVGVVSNQPQHF	TGTGCCAGCAGTAAAGTAGGGGTGGTCAGCAATCAGCCCCAGCATTTT
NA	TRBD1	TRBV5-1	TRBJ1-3	CASSLWPGTDSGNTIYF	TGCGCCAGCAGCTTGTGGCCCGGGACAGACTCTGGAAACACCATATATTTT
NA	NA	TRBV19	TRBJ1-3	CASNFGRISSGNTIYF	TGTGCCAGTAACTTCGGGCGGATCTCCTCTGGAAACACCATATATTTT
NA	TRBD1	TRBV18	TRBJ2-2	CASSPPGQGARELFF	TGTGCCAGCTCACCACCGGGACAGGGGGCCCGGGAGCTGTTTTTT
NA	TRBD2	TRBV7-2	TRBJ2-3	CASSLPAGAVDTQYF	TGTGCCAGCAGCTTACCAGCGGGAGCAGTAGATACGCAGTATTTT